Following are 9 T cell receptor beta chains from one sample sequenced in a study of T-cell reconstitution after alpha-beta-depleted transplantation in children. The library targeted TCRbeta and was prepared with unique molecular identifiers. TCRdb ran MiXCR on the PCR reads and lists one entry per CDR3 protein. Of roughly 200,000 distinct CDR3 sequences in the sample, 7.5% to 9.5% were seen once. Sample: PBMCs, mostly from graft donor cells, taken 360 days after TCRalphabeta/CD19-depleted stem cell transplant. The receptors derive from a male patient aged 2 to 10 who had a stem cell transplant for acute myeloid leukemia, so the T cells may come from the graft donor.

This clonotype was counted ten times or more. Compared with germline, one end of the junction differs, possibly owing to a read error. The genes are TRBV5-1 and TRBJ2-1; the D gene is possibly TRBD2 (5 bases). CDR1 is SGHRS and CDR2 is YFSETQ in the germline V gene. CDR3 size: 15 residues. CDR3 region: CASSLGFGVFNEQFF. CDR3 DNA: TGCGCCAGCAGTTTGGGATTCGGGGTTTTCAATGAGCAGTTCTTC. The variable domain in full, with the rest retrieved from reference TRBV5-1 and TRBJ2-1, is KAGVTQTPRYLIKTRGQQVTLSCSPISGHRSVSWYQQTPGQGLQFLFEYFSETQRNKGNFPGRFSGRQFSNSRSEMNVSTLELGDSALYLCASSLGFGVFNEQFFGPGTRLTVL.

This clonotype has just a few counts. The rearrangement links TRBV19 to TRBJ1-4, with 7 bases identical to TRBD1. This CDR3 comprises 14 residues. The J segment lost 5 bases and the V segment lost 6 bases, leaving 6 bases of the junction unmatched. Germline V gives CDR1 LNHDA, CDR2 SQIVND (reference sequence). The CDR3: CASRKDRHNEKLFF. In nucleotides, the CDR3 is TGTGCCAGTAGAAAGGACAGGCACAATGAAAAACTGTTTTTT. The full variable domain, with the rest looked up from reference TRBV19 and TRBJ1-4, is DGGITQSPKYLFRKEGQNVTLSCEQNLNHDAMYWYRQDPGQGLRLIYYSQIVNDFQKGDIAEGYSVSREKKESFPLTVTSAQKNPTAFYLCASRKDRHNEKLFFGSGTQLSVL.

CDR3 loop: CAIRDKQETQYF. The CDR3 DNA reads TGTGCCATCAGGGACAAGCAAGAGACCCAGTACTTC. The chain uses TRBV10-3 and TRBJ2-5; a possible D gene is TRBD1 (5 bases). The ends were cut back, 6 bases at V and 2 bases at J, with 7 bases in the middle. From germline, CDR1 is ENHRY and CDR2 SYGVKD. The CDR3 is made up of 12 amino acids.

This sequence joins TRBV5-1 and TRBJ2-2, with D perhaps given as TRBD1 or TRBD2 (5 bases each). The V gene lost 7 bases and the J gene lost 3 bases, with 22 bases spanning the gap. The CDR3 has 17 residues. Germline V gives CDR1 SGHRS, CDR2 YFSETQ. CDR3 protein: CASHFRPGPLYTGELFF. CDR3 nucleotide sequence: TGCGCCAGCCATTTTCGCCCGGGACCACTTTACACCGGGGAGCTGTTTTTT. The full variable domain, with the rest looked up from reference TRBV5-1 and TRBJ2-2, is KAGVTQTPRYLIKTRGQQVTLSCSPISGHRSVSWYQQTPGQGLQFLFEYFSETQRNKGNFPGRFSGRQFSNSRSEMNVSTLELGDSALYLCASHFRPGPLYTGELFFGEGSRLTVL.

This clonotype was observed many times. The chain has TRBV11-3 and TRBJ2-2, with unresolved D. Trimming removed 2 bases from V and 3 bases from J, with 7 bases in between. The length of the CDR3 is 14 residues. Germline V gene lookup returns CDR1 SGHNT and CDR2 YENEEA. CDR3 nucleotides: TGTGCCAGCAGCTTAACGTGGGACACCGGGGAGCTGTTTTTT. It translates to CASSLTWDTGELFF.

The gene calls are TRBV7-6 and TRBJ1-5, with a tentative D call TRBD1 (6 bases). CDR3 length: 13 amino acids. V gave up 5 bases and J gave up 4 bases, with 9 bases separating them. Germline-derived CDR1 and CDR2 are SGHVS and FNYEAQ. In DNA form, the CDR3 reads TGTGCCAGCAGCGGGGGGGCTAATCAGCCCCAGCATTTT. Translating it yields CASSGGANQPQHF. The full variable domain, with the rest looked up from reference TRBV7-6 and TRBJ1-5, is GAGVSQSPRYKVTKRGQDVALRCDPISGHVSLYWYRQALGQGPEFLTYFNYEAQQDKSGLPNDRFSAERPEGSISTLTIQRTEQRDSAMYRCASSGGANQPQHFGDGTRLSIL.

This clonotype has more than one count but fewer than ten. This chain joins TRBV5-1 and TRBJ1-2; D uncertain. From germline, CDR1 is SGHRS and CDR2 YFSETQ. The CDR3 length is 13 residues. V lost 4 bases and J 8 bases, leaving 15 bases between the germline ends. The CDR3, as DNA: TGCGCCAGCAGCGCCCTTAGGGAGGACGGCTACACCTTC. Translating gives CASSALREDGYTF.

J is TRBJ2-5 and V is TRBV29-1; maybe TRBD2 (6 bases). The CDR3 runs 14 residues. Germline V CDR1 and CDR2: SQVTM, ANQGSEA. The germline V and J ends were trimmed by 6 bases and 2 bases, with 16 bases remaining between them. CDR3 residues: CSVGDWGDQETQYF. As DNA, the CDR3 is TGCAGCGTCGGGGACTGGGGCGATCAAGAGACCCAGTACTTC.

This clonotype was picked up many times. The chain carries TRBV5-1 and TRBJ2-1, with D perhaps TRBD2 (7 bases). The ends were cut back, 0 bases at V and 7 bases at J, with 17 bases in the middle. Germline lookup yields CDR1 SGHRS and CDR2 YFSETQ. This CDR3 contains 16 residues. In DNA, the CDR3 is TGCGCCAGCAGCTTGGTTGTGGGGGGGCCAGGGAATGAGCAGTTCTTC. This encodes CASSLVVGGPGNEQFF. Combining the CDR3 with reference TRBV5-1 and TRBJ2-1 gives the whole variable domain KAGVTQTPRYLIKTRGQQVTLSCSPISGHRSVSWYQQTPGQGLQFLFEYFSETQRNKGNFPGRFSGRQFSNSRSEMNVSTLELGDSALYLCASSLVVGGPGNEQFFGPGTRLTVL.